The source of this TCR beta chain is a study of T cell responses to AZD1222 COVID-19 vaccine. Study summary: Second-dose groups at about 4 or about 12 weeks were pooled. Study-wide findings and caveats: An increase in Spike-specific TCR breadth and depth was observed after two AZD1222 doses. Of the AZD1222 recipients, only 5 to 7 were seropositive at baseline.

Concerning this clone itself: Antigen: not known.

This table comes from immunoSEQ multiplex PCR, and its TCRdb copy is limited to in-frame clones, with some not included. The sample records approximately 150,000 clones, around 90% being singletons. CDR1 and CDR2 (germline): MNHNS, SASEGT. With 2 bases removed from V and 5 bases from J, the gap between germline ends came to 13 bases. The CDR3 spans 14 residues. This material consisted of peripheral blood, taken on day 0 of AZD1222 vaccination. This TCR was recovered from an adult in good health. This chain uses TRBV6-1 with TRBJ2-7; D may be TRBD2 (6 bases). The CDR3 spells CASSELGSIDEQYF. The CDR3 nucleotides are TGTGCCAGCAGTGAACTCGGGAGCATCGACGAGCAGTACTTC.